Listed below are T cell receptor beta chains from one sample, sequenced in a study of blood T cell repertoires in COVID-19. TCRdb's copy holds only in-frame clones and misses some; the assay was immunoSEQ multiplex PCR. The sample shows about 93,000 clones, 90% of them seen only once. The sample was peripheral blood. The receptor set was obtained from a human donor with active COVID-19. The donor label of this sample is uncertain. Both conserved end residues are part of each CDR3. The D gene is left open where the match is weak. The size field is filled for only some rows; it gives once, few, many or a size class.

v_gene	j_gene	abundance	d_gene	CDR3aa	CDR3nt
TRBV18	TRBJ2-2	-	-	CASSPFPGQANTGELFF	TGTGCCAGCTCACCTTTCCCGGGACAAGCGAACACCGGGGAGCTGTTTTTT
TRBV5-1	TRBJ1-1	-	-	CASSLLGAGTEAFF	TGCGCCAGCAGCTTGTTGGGGGCAGGTACTGAAGCTTTCTTT
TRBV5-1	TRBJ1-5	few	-	CASSVLDIADNQPQHF	TGCGCCAGCAGCGTTCTGGATATAGCGGACAATCAGCCCCAGCATTTT
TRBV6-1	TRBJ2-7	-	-	CASSDNLAFPQYF	TGTGCCAGCAGTGATAATCTAGCTTTTCCGCAGTACTTC
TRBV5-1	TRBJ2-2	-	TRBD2	CASSPQLAGAGLFF	TGCGCCAGCAGCCCCCAACTAGCGGGGGCTGGGCTGTTTTTT
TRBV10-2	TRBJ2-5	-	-	CASSVRSLQETQYF	TGCGCCAGCAGTGTGCGGAGCTTACAAGAGACCCAGTACTTC
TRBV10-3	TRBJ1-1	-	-	CALQVGSPEAFF	TGTGCCCTCCAGGTTGGGAGCCCTGAAGCTTTCTTT
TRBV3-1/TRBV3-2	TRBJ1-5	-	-	CASSTGGGYNQPQHF	TGTGCCAGCAGCACTGGGGGGGGGTACAATCAGCCCCAGCATTTT
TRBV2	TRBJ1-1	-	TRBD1	CASSRKGQGYSMNTEAFF	TGTGCCAGCAGCAGAAAGGGACAGGGTTACTCAATGAACACTGAAGCTTTCTTT
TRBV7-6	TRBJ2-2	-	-	CASRSTIGTNTGELFF	TGTGCCAGCAGATCCACAATCGGGACTAACACCGGGGAGCTGTTTTTT
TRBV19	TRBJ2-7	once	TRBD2	CASSRAGGTYEQYF	TGTGCCAGTAGTAGGGCGGGGGGTACCTACGAGCAGTACTTC
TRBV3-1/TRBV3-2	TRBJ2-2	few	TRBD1	CASSPQGAGELFF	TGTGCCAGCAGCCCCCAGGGGGCCGGGGAGCTGTTTTTT
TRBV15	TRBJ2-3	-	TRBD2	CATSRDWLRGNTDTQYF	TGTGCCACCAGCAGAGATTGGCTGCGGGGGAACACAGATACGCAGTATTTT
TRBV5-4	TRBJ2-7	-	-	CASSSATSIYEQYF	TGTGCCAGCAGCTCAGCCACTAGTATCTACGAGCAGTACTTC
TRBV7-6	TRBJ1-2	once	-	CASTLLRDSTYGYTF	TGTGCCAGCACCTTACTCCGAGACAGCACCTATGGCTACACCTTC
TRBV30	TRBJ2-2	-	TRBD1	CAWSKGAHRGELFF	TGTGCCTGGAGTAAGGGGGCCCATAGGGGGGAGCTGTTTTTT
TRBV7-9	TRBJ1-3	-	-	CASSQGGANTIYF	TGTGCCAGCAGCCAGGGCGGGGCGAACACCATATATTTT
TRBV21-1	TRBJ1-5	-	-	CASSKVLPGDQPQHF	TGTGCCAGCAGCAAAGTTCTCCCAGGGGACCAGCCCCAGCATTTT
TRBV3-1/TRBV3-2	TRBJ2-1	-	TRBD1	CASSYSTGGPYNEQFF	TGTGCCAGCAGCTATAGTACAGGGGGTCCCTACAATGAGCAGTTCTTC
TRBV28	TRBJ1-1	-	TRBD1	CASHRGSNTEAFF	TGTGCCAGCCACAGGGGAAGTAACACTGAAGCTTTCTTT
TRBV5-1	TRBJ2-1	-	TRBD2	CASALTSGAYNEQFF	TGCGCCAGCGCCCTTACTAGCGGCGCCTACAATGAGCAGTTCTTC
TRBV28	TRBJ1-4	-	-	CASITGNNEKLFF	TGTGCCAGCATAACAGGGAATAATGAAAAACTGTTTTTT
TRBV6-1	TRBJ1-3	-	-	CASSEAEHGTIYF	TGTGCCAGCAGTGAAGCGGAGCATGGCACCATATATTTT
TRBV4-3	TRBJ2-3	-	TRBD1	CASSQQGQGADTQYF	TGCGCCAGCAGCCAACAGGGACAGGGCGCAGATACGCAGTATTTT
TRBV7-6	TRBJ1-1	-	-	CASSARGELGTEAFF	TGTGCCAGCAGCGCCCGGGGAGAACTAGGAACTGAAGCTTTCTTT
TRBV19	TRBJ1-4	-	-	CASSIRHQGINEKLFF	TGTGCCAGTAGTATAAGGCACCAGGGCATCAATGAAAAACTGTTTTTT
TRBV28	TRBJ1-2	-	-	CASRYETGYGYTF	TGTGCCAGCAGATACGAGACAGGCTATGGCTACACCTTC
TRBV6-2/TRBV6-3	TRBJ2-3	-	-	CASTPGGARDTQYF	TGTGCCAGCACCCCGGGTGGGGCCCGGGATACGCAGTATTTT
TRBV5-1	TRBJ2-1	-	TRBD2	CASKTSGGWNEQFF	TGCGCCAGCAAGACTAGCGGGGGGTGGAATGAGCAGTTCTTC
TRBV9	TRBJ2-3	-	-	CASSVGSFTDTQYF	TGTGCCAGCAGCGTTGGTAGTTTTACAGATACGCAGTATTTT
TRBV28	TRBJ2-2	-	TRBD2	CASTTSAGGDTGELFF	TGTGCCAGCACTACCTCTGCCGGGGGGGACACCGGGGAGCTGTTTTTT
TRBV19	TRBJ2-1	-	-	CASSWGVDNEQFF	TGTGCCAGTAGTTGGGGGGTTGACAATGAGCAGTTCTTC
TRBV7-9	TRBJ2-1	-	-	CASRNIRNEQFF	TGTGCCAGCAGAAATATTCGCAATGAGCAGTTCTTC
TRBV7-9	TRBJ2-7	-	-	CASSFTTPTGTYEQYF	TGTGCCAGCAGCTTTACGACACCGACAGGTACCTACGAGCAGTACTTC
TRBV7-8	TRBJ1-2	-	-	CASSDRVWQKDNSNYGYTF	TGTGCCAGCAGCGATAGGGTCTGGCAGAAGGACAACTCTAACTATGGCTACACCTTC
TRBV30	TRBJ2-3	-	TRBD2	CAWQRTSGTDTQYF	TGTGCCTGGCAGAGGACTAGCGGCACAGATACGCAGTATTTT
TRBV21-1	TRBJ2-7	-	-	CASSKEGTGSYEQYF	TGTGCCAGCAGCAAAGAAGGGACAGGGAGCTACGAGCAGTACTTC
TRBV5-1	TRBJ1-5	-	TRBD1	CASSLTGGGNQPQHF	TGCGCCAGCAGCTTAACAGGGGGAGGTAATCAGCCCCAGCATTTT
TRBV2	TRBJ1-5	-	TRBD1	CASNLRGQGGNQPQHF	TGTGCCAGCAATTTAAGGGGACAGGGAGGCAATCAGCCCCAGCATTTT
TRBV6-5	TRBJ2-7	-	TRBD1	CASSYGTGGLEYF	TGTGCCAGCAGTTACGGGACAGGGGGTTTAGAGTACTTC
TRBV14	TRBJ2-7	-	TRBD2	CASSQQRGSSYEQYF	TGTGCCAGCAGCCAACAGCGGGGGAGCTCCTACGAGCAGTACTTC
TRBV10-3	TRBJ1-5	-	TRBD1	CAISEGQGNRPNQPQHF	TGTGCCATCAGTGAAGGACAGGGAAATCGACCCAATCAGCCCCAGCATTTT
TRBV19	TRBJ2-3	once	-	CASMARNQDTQYF	TGTGCCAGTATGGCCAGGAATCAGGATACGCAGTATTTT
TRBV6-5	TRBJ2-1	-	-	CASSRTLNSGQFF	TGTGCCAGCAGTCGGACTCTAAATTCCGGGCAGTTCTTC
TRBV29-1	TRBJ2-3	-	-	CSVEGGDSSTDTQYF	TGCAGCGTTGAAGGGGGAGATTCTAGCACAGATACGCAGTATTTT
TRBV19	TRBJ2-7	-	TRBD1	CASTTTGGSYEQYF	TGTGCCAGTACGACGACAGGGGGTTCCTACGAGCAGTACTTC
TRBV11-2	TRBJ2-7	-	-	CASSLVQTYEQYF	TGTGCCAGCAGCTTAGTACAGACCTACGAGCAGTACTTC
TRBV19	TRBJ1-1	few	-	CASSIVSRGTEAFF	TGTGCCAGTAGTATAGTGAGTAGGGGCACTGAAGCTTTCTTT
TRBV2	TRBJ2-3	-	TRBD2	CASSEMTSGGAVGTDTQYF	TGTGCCAGCAGTGAAATGACTAGCGGGGGGGCGGTCGGCACAGATACGCAGTATTTT
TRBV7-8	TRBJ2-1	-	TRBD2	CASSLGLMNEQFF	TGTGCCAGCAGCTTGGGACTAATGAATGAGCAGTTCTTC
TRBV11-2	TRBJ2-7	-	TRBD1	CASSNPKTGVNPYEQYF	TGTGCCAGCAGCAACCCGAAGACAGGGGTAAACCCCTACGAGCAGTACTTC